Below, one TCR beta chain is given with its context. Its antigen is still unknown. This CDR3 is built from 13 residues. Germline V CDR1 and CDR2: SQVTM, ANQGSEA. Trimming left V 2 bases short and J 0 bases short, with 7 bases between. This entry comes from a study of cytomegalovirus exposure and HLA in healthy donors. Overall study context: Unique TCRs numbering around 85 million, obtained from HLA-typed donors, made up an early data release. Of the donors genotyped, some 400 in all, around 76% fell in the Caucasian-associated ancestry cluster.

A multiplex PCR was run with 60 Vbeta primers and 13 Jbeta primers. TCRdb's table, derived via immunoSEQ multiplex PCR, lists solely in-frame clones and lacks some. The sample consists of approximately 190,000 clones, approximately 77% of them appearing once. Study-wide findings and caveats: Relative to the approximately 700-donor mean, N-insertions were reportedly fewer in an Asian-associated ancestry cluster in a later analysis. Available immune exposure information was restricted to CMV serostatus only.

The sample consisted of PBMCs. The rearrangement links TRBV29-1 to TRBJ1-1; D is possibly TRBD1 (5 bases). This clonotype was obtained from a man aged 35 to 55 in good health and CMV-seropositive. The CDR3 loop reads CSVEPGMNTEAFF. In DNA form, the CDR3 reads TGCAGCGTTGAACCAGGGATGAACACTGAAGCTTTCTTT.